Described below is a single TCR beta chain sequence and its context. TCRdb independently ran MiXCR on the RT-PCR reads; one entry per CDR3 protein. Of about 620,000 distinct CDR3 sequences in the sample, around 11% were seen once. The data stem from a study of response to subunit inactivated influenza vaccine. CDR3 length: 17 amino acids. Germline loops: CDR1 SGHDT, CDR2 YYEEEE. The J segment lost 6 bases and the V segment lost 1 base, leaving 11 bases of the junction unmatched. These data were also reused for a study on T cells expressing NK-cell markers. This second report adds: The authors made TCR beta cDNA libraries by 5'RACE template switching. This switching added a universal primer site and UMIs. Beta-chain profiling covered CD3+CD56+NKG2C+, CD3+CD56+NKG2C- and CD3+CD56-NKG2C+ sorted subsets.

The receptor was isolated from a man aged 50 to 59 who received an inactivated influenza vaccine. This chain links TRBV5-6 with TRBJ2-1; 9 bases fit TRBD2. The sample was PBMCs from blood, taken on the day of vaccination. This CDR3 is CASSLTSSGRFFNEQFF. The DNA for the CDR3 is TGTGCCAGCAGCTTGACTTCCAGCGGGAGGTTTTTCAATGAGCAGTTCTTC.